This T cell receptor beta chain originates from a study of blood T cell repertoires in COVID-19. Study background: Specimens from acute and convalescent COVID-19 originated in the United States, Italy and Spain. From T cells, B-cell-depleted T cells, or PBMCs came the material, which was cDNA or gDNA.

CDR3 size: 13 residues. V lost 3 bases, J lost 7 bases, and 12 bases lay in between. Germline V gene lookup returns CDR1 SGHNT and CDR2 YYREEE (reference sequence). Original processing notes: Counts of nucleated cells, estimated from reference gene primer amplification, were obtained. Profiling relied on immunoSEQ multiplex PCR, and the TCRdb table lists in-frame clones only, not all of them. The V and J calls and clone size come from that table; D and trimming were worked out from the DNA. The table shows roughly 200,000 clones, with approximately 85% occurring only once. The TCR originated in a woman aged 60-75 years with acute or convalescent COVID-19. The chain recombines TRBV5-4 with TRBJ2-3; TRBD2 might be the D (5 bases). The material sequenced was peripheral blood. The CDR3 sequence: CASSYPPGNTQYF. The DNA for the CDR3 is TGTGCCAGCAGCTACCCACCGGGGAATACGCAGTATTTT. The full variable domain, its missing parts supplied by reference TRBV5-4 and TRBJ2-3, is ETGVTQSPTHLIKTRGQQVTLRCSSQSGHNTVSWYQQALGQGPQFIFQYYREEENGRGNFPPRFSGLQFPNYSSELNVNALELDDSALYLCASSYPPGNTQYFGPGTRLTVL.